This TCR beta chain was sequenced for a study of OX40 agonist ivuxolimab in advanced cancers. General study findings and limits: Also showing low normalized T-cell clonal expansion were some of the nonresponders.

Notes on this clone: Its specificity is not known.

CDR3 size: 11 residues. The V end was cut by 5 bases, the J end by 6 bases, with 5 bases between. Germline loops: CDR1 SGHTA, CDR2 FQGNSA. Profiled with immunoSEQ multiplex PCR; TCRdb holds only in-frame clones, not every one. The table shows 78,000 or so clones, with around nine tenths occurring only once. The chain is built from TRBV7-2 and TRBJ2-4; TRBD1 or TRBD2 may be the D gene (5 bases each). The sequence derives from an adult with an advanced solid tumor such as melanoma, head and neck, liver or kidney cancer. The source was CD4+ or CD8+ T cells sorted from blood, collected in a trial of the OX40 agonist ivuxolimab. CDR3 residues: CASSGGNIQYF. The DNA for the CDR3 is TGTGCCAGCAGCGGGGGAAACATTCAGTACTTC.